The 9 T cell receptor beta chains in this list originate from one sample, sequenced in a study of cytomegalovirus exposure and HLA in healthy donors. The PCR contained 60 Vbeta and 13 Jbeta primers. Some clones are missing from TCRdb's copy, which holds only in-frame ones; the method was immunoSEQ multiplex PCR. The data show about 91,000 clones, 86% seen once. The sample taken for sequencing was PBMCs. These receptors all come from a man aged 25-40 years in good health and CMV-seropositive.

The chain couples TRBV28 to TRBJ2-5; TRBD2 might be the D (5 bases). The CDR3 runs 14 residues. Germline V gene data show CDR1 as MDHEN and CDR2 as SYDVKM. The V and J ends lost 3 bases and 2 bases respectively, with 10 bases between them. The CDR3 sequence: CASSFLGRQETQYF. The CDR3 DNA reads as TGTGCCAGCAGTTTCTTGGGGAGACAAGAGACCCAGTACTTC.

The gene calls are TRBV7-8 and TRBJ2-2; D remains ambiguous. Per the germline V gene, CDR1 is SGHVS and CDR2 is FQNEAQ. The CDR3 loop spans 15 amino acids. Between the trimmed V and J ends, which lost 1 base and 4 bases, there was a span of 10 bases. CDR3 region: CASSLDGRSTGELFF. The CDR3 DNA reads TGTGCCAGCAGCTTAGACGGTCGAAGCACCGGGGAGCTGTTTTTT.

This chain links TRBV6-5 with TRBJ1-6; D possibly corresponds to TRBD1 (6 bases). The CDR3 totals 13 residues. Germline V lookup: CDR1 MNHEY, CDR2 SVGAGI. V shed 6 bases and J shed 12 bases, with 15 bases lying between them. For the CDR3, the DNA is TGTGCCAGCAGCCTTCTAGGGGGGGGACCCCTCCACTTT. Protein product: CASSLLGGGPLHF.

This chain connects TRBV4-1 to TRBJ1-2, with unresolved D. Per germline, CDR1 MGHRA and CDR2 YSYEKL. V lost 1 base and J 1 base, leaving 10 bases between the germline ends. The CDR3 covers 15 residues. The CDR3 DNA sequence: TGCGCCAGCAGCCAAGTTGGCGGGAGTAACTATGGCTACACCTTC. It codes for CASSQVGGSNYGYTF.

The CDR3 spells CAWSRGHQGNTGELFF. In nucleotides, the CDR3 is TGTGCCTGGAGCAGGGGGCATCAGGGGAACACCGGGGAGCTGTTTTTT. The chain carries TRBV30 and TRBJ2-2; 8 positions match TRBD1. J lost 1 base, V lost 3 bases, and 7 bases had no gene match. The CDR3 is 16 amino acids. Germline V gene sequence: CDR1 GTSNPN, CDR2 SVGIG (reference sequence).

In nucleotides, the CDR3 is TGTGCCAGCAGCTTAGCCCCATCAAGACAGGGGGCGAATGAGCAGTTCTTC. It yields the protein CASSLAPSRQGANEQFF. The J gene is TRBJ2-1, the V gene TRBV11-2; 10 bases are shared with TRBD1. CDR3 size: 17 residues. V was clipped by 1 base and J by 7 bases; unmatched bases: 10. Per germline, CDR1 SGHAT and CDR2 FQNNGV.

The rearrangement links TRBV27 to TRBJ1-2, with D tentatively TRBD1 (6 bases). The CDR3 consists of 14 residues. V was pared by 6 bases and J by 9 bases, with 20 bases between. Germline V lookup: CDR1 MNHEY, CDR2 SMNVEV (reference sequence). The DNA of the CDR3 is TGTGCCAGCAGCCCAACCGGGACAACGAGCAGCTACACCTTC. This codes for CASSPTGTTSSYTF.

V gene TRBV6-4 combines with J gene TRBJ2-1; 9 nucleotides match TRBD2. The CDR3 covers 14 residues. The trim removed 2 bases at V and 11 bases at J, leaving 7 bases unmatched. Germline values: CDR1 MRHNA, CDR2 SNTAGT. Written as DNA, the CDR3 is TGTGCCAGCAGTGACAGTAGCGGGAGTTTTAAGCAGTTCTTC. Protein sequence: CASSDSSGSFKQFF.

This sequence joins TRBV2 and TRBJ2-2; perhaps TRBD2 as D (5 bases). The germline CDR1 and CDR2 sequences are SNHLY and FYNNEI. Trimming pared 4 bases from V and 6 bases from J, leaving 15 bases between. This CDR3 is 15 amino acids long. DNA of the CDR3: TGTGCCAGCAGTGTGTTTCGGGGATCGGCCGGGGAGCTGTTTTTT. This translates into CASSVFRGSAGELFF.